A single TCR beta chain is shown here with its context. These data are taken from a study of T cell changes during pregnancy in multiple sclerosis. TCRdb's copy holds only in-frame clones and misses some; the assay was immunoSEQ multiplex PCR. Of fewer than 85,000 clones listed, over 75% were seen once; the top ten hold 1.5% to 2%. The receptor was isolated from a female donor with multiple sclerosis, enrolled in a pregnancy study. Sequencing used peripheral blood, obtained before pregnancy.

The CDR3, as DNA: TGTGCCAGCAGCCCGACTGTCTATGGTTCCTACGAGCAGTACTTC. As protein: CASSPTVYGSYEQYF. The chain joins TRBV5-6 to TRBJ2-7; D is unclear. V lost 4 bases and J lost 1, with 15 bases in between. Germline V gene lookup returns CDR1 SGHDT and CDR2 YYEEEE. The CDR3 has 15 residues.